These 13 T cell receptor beta chains share one sample of origin, sequenced in a study of cytomegalovirus exposure and HLA in healthy donors (dated by TCRdb to the late 2010s). The library was built by means of the immunoSEQ multiplex PCR assay. For the multiplex PCR, a mixture combining 60 forward primers for TCR Vbeta segments and 13 reverse primers for TCR Jbeta segments was used. TCRdb took this table from immuneACCESS and kept in-frame rearrangements with V and J called. Such tables lack part of the clones; where checked against another copy, unresolved V genes explain under half of the gap, and the rest is unexplained. The sample table contains fewer than 250,000 clones; only one count was recorded for more than 80% of them. The ten largest clones capture approximately 2.9% of the sample. The specimen sequenced was PBMCs. The receptors shown here come from a man aged 30 to 39 in good health and CMV-seronegative.

The chain links TRBV10-2 to TRBJ2-7, with D perhaps matching TRBD1 (6 bases). V was cut by 7 bases and J by 1 base, with 14 bases left in between. The germline V gene has CDR1 WSHSY and CDR2 SAAADI. This CDR3 region has 14 residues. The chain's CDR3 is CASTPWDISYEQYF. The CDR3, as DNA: TGCGCCAGCACCCCTTGGGACATATCCTACGAGCAGTACTTC.

DNA of the CDR3: TGCGCCAGCAGCTTGGCCGGTCGAACTAGTTCATCCTACAATGAGCAGTTCTTC. It translates to CASSLAGRTSSSYNEQFF. This chain connects TRBV5-1 to TRBJ2-1, with D maybe TRBD2 (5 bases). The CDR3 has 18 residues. Germline CDR1 is SGHRS and CDR2 is YFSETQ. Trimming shortened V by 0 bases and J by 1 base, and 17 bases separated the two germline ends.

The V call is TRBV11-2, the J call TRBJ1-1, with D possibly matching TRBD1 (6 bases). The germline V gene encodes CDR1 SGHAT and CDR2 FQNNGV. This CDR3 is 15 amino acids long. V lost 4 bases and J lost 2, with 14 bases in between. This CDR3 reads CASSSQGRGNTEAFF. In nucleotides, the CDR3 is TGTGCCAGCAGCTCACAGGGCAGAGGAAACACTGAAGCTTTCTTT.

The chain has TRBV19 and TRBJ2-2; D unclear. The ends were cut back, 8 bases at V and 7 bases at J, with 14 bases in the middle. Germline assignment: CDR1 LNHDA and CDR2 SQIVND (reference sequence). The CDR3 contains 13 residues. The CDR3 DNA reads as TGTGCCAGTTCTCCTCTCTCGGTCGGGGAGCTGTTTTTT. Amino acids: CASSPLSVGELFF.

The chain joins TRBV4-1 to TRBJ1-6; D not resolved. Germline CDR1 reads MGHRA; CDR2 reads YSYEKL. The V and J ends lost 0 bases and 7 bases respectively, with 10 bases between them. This CDR3 is built from 15 residues. Written as DNA, the CDR3 is TGCGCCAGCAGCCAAGAATCTAACAGAAATTCACCCCTCCACTTT. It is translated as CASSQESNRNSPLHF.

This rearrangement joins TRBV18 to TRBJ1-2; D is perhaps TRBD1 (5 bases). This CDR3 has 14 residues. Trimming removed 3 bases at V and 5 bases at J, with 13 bases between. Germline CDR1 reads KGHSH; CDR2 reads LQKENI. CDR3 DNA sequence: TGTGCCAGCTCACCCACACCGGACAAATATGGCTACACCTTC. Translation: CASSPTPDKYGYTF.

The chain uses TRBV2 and TRBJ2-7, with D possibly TRBD1 on 6 matching bases. This CDR3 has 14 amino acids. V dropped 6 bases and J dropped 5 bases, with 17 bases sitting between them. Germline V gene sequence: CDR1 SNHLY, CDR2 FYNNEI. CDR3 nucleotides: TGTGCCAGCAGGGACACCGGGACAACAAACGAGCAGTACTTC. Translating gives CASRDTGTTNEQYF.

The V gene is TRBV28, the J gene TRBJ1-5; possible D gene TRBD1, 6 bases. Germline CDR1 and CDR2: MDHEN and SYDVKM. The V and J ends lost 4 bases and 5 bases respectively, with 15 bases between them. This CDR3 has 15 amino acids. The CDR3 is CASSSLRDKHQPQHF. CDR3 DNA sequence: TGTGCCAGCAGTTCCCTGAGGGACAAGCATCAGCCCCAGCATTTT.

The gene calls are TRBV13 and TRBJ1-1; D is perhaps TRBD1 (5 bases). The CDR3 sequence is 13 residues long. CDR1 and CDR2 from the germline V gene are PRHDT and FYEKMQ (reference sequence). V lost 5 bases, J lost 6 bases, and 13 bases lay in between. CDR3 protein: CASSQRRGAEAFF. Written as DNA, the CDR3 is TGTGCCAGCAGCCAGCGTCGGGGGGCTGAAGCTTTCTTT.

The rearrangement uses TRBV19 and TRBJ1-1; 7 bases agree with TRBD1. The CDR3 extends over 17 amino acids. V trimming: 3 bases; J trimming: 6 bases; junction bases outside the gene matches: 16. Germline V CDR1 and CDR2: LNHDA, SQIVND (reference sequence). The CDR3 region has the DNA TGTGCCAGTAGTATGTCCCGGGACAGAATAAGAAGTGCTGAAGCTTTCTTT. This codes for CASSMSRDRIRSAEAFF.

The CDR3 region is CASSQETDWTSGVHEQYF. DNA of the CDR3: TGCGCCAGCAGCCAAGAGACTGACTGGACTAGCGGGGTCCACGAGCAGTACTTC. The V and J genes are TRBV4-1 and TRBJ2-7; 12 positions match TRBD2. CDR1 MGHRA and CDR2 YSYEKL come from the germline V gene. CDR3 size: 18 residues. V lost 0 bases and J lost 5; bases outside the gene matches: 11.

This rearrangement joins TRBV5-4 to TRBJ2-3, with TRBD2 matching 9 bases. From germline, CDR1 is SGHNT and CDR2 YYREEE (reference sequence). The CDR3 runs to 15 residues. Trimming removed 1 base from V and 3 bases from J; junction bases left unmatched: 3. The CDR3, as DNA: TGTGCCAGCAGCTTGAGACTAGCGGTAACAGATACGCAGTATTTT. This translates into CASSLRLAVTDTQYF.

The rearrangement joins TRBV11-2 to TRBJ1-4; the match to TRBD1 covers 7 bases. CDR1 and CDR2 (germline): SGHAT, FQNNGV. This CDR3 is 16 amino acids long. V shed 4 bases and J 3 bases; nucleotides not matched to a gene: 8. In DNA form, the CDR3 reads TGTGCCAGCAGCTCCCGCCAGGGGGAGGCTAATGAAAAACTGTTTTTT. Translating it yields CASSSRQGEANEKLFF. Complete variable domain (other parts from reference TRBV11-2 and TRBJ1-4): EAGVAQSPRYKIIEKRQSVAFWCNPISGHATLYWYQQILGQGPKLLIQFQNNGVVDDSQLPKDRFSAERLKGVDSTLKIQPAKLEDSAVYLCASSSRQGEANEKLFFGSGTQLSVL.